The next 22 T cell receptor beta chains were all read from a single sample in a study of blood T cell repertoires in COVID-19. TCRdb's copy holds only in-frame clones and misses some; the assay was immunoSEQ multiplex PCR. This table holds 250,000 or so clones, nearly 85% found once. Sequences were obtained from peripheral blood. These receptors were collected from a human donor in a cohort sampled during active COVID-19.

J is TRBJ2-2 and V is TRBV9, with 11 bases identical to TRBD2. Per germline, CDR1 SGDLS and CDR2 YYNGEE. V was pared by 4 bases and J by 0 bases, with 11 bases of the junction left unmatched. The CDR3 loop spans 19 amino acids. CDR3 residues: CASSPHGTSGPANTGELFF. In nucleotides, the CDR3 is TGTGCCAGCAGCCCCCACGGGACTAGCGGCCCCGCGAACACCGGGGAGCTGTTTTTT.

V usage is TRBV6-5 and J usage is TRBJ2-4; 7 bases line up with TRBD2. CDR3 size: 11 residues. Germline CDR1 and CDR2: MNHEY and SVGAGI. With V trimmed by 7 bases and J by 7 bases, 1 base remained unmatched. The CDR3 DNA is TGTGCCAGCACGCGGGGGAACATTCAGTACTTC. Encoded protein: CASTRGNIQYF.

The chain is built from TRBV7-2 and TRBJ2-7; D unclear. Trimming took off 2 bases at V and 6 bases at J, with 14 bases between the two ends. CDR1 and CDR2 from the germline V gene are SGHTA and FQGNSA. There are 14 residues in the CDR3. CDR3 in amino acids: CASSLRYSSIEQYF. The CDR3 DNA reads TGTGCCAGCAGCTTACGGTACAGTTCGATCGAGCAGTACTTC.

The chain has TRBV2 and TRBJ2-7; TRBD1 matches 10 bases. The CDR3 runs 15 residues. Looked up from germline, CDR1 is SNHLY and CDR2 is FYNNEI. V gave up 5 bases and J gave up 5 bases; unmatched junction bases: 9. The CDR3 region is CASSPRDRGLDEQYF. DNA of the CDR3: TGTGCCAGCAGTCCCCGGGACAGGGGCCTCGACGAGCAGTACTTC.

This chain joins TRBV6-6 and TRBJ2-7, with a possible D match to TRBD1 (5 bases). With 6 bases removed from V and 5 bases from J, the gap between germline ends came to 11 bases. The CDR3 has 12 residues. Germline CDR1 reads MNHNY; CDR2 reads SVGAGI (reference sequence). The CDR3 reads CASSPVGDEQYF. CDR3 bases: TGTGCCAGCAGCCCGGTAGGGGACGAGCAGTACTTC.

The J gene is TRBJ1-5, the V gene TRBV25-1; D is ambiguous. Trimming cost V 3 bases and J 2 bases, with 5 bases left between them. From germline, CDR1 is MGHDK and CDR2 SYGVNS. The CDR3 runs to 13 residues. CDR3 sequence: CASSDYGNQPQHF. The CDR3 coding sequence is TGTGCCAGCAGTGACTACGGCAATCAGCCCCAGCATTTT. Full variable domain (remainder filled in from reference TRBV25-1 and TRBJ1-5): EADIYQTPRYLVIGTGKKITLECSQTMGHDKMYWYQQDPGMELHLIHYSYGVNSTEKGDLSSESTVSRIRTEHFPLTLESARPSHTSQYLCASSDYGNQPQHFGDGTRLSIL.

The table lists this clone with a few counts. The chain's CDR3 is CATGRDSGANVLTF. CDR3 in DNA: TGCGCCACGGGGCGGGACTCTGGGGCCAACGTCCTGACTTTC. This rearrangement joins TRBV5-1 to TRBJ2-6, with D perhaps TRBD2 (6 bases). In germline, CDR1 is SGHRS, CDR2 YFSETQ. V was clipped by 9 bases and J by 0 bases, with 10 bases between them. This CDR3 has 14 residues.

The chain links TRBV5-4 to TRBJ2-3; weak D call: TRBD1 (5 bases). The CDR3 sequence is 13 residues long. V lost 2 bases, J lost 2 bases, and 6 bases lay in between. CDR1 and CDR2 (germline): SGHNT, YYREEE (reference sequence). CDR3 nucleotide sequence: TGTGCCAGCAGCTTACAGGCCACAGATACGCAGTATTTT. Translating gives CASSLQATDTQYF.

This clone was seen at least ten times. CDR3 region: CSARQSGANVLTF. The DNA of the CDR3 is TGCAGCGCCCGACAGTCTGGGGCCAACGTCCTGACTTTC. The rearrangement links TRBV29-1 to TRBJ2-6; D possibly corresponds to TRBD1 (5 bases). CDR3 length equals 13 residues. Germline CDR1 and CDR2: SQVTM and ANQGSEA. The ends were cut back, 7 bases at V and 1 base at J, with 8 bases in the middle.

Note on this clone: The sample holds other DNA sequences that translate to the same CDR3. CDR3 nucleotides: TGTGCCAGCAGCAACAGGGGGGCCTACAATGAGCAGTTCTTC. Translated: CASSNRGAYNEQFF. This sequence joins TRBV5-4 and TRBJ2-1; 8 positions agree with TRBD1. The germline V gene has CDR1 SGHNT and CDR2 YYREEE (reference sequence). V dropped 4 bases and J dropped 2; count of bases not matched to a gene: 2. CDR3 length: 14 residues.

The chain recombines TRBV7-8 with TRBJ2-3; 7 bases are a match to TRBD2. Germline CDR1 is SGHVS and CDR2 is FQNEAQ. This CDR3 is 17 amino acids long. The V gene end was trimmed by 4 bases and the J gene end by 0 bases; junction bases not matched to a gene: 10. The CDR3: CASSSVGLSGSTDTQYF. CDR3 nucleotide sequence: TGTGCCAGCAGCTCAGTGGGACTATCGGGGAGCACAGATACGCAGTATTTT.

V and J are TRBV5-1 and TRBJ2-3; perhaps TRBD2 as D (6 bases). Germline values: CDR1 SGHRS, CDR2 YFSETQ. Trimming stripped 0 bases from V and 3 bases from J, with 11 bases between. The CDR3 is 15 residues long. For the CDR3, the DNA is TGCGCCAGCAGCTTGGCCCTCGGGGGAACAGATACGCAGTATTTT. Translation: CASSLALGGTDTQYF. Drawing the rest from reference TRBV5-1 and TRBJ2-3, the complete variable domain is KAGVTQTPRYLIKTRGQQVTLSCSPISGHRSVSWYQQTPGQGLQFLFEYFSETQRNKGNFPGRFSGRQFSNSRSEMNVSTLELGDSALYLCASSLALGGTDTQYFGPGTRLTVL.

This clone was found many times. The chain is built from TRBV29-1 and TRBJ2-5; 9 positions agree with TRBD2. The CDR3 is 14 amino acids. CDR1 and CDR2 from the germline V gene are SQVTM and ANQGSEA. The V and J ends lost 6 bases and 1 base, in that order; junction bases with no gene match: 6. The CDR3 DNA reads TGCAGCGTGAGCGGGAGGACCTCCCAAGAGACCCAGTACTTC. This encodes CSVSGRTSQETQYF.

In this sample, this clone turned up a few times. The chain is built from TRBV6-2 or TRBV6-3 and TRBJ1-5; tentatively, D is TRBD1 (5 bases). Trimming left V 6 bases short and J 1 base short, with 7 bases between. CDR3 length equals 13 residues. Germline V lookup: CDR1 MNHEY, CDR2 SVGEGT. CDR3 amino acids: CASSGGSNQPQHF. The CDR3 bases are TGTGCCAGCAGCGGGGGGAGCAATCAGCCCCAGCATTTT.

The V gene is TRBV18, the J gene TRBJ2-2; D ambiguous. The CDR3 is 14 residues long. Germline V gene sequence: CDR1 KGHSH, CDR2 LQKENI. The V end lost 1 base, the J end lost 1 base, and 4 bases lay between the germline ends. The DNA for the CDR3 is TGTGCCAGCTCACCACAGAGGAACACCGGGGAGCTGTTTTTT. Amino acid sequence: CASSPQRNTGELFF.

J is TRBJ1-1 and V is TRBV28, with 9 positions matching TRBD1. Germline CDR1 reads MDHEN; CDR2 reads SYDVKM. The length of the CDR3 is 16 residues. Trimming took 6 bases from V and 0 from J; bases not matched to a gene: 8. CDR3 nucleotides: TGTGCCAGCAGAGATTGGGACAGGGCTATGAACACTGAAGCTTTCTTT. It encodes CASRDWDRAMNTEAFF.

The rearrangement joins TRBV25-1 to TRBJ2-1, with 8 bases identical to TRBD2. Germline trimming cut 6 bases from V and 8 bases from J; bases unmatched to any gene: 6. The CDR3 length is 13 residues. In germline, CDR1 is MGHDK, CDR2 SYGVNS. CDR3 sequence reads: CASSRAGADEQFF. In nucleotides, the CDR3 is TGTGCCAGCAGCAGAGCGGGAGCGGATGAGCAGTTCTTC.

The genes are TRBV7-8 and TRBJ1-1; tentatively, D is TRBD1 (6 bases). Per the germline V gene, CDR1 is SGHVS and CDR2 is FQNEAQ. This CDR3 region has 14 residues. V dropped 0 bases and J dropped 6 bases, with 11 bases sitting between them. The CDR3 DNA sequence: TGTGCCAGCAGCTTAGCAGCCGGGGGGCCTGAAGCTTTCTTT. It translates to CASSLAAGGPEAFF.

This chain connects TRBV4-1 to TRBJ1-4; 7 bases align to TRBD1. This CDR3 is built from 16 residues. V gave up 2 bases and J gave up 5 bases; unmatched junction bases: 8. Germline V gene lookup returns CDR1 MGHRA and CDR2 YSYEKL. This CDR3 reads CASSQPDRVGNEKLFF. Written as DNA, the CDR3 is TGCGCCAGCAGCCAACCCGACAGGGTTGGAAATGAAAAACTGTTTTTT.

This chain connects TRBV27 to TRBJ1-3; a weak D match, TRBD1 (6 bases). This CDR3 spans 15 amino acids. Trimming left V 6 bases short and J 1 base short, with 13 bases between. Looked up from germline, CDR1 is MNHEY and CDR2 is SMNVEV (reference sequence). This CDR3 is CASSRAGTSGNTIYF. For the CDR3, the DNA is TGTGCCAGCAGCCGAGCGGGGACATCTGGAAACACCATATATTTT.

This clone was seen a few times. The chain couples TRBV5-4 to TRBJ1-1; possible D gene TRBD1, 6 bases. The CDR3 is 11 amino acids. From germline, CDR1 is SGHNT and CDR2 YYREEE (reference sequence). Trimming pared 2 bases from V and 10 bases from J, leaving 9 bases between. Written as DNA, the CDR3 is TGTGCCAGCAGCTTAGGGGGACGAGCTTTCTTT. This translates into CASSLGGRAFF.

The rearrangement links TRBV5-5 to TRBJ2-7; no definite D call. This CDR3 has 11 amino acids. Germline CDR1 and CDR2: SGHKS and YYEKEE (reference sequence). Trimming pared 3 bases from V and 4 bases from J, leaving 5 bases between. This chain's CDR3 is CASSSLYEQYF. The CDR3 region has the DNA TGTGCCAGCAGCTCCTTGTACGAGCAGTACTTC.